In its sample, the clone carrying this TCR beta chain was seen many times. PBMCs stored at -80 C, 2 million in total, were the source of the unsorted libraries. The CDR3 contains 16 residues. Germline V gives CDR1 DFQATT, CDR2 SNEGSKA (reference sequence). With 1 base removed from V and 7 bases from J, the gap between germline ends came to 20 bases. This sample is part of a study of neurological immune-mediated disorders. TCRdb called the 5' RACE reads again in MiXCR, with one record for every CDR3 protein. The table lists about 95,000 distinct CDR3 sequences, 3% to 4.5% of them singletons. The TCR was taken from a woman younger than 35 with multiple sclerosis. V is TRBV20-1 and J is TRBJ2-1; possible D gene TRBD2, 7 bases. The sample comprised PBMCs. The CDR3 spells CSARGLGGGLGNEQFF. DNA for the CDR3: TGCAGTGCTAGAGGGTTAGGGGGAGGGCTTGGGAATGAGCAGTTCTTC.